This T cell receptor (beta chain) was sequenced in a study of T cell changes during pregnancy in multiple sclerosis. Repertoires were generated with immunoSEQ multiplex PCR, while TCRdb's copy carries only in-frame clones and drops some. The sample has some 70,000 clones, about nine tenths seen once; the top ten hold approximately 3.3%. Deletions cut 4 bases from V and 3 bases from J, with 12 bases between. The CDR3 has 14 amino acids. Germline CDR1 reads KGHSH; CDR2 reads LQKENI. The input for sequencing was peripheral blood, taken after pregnancy. The chain carries TRBV18 and TRBJ1-1; no firm D call. The receptor comes from a female donor in good health, enrolled as a control in a pregnancy study. The CDR3 DNA follows: TGTGCCAGCTCACTTAACACGGACTACACTGAAGCTTTCTTT. This sequence encodes CASSLNTDYTEAFF.